This T cell receptor (beta chain) was recovered during a study of CD8+ T cells in alopecia areata. Study-level background: Twice a day, 5 to 10 mg of oral tofacitinib was administered to treated patients.

Investigators isolated RNA and reverse transcribed it into cDNA to act as the sequencing template. Here immunoSEQ multiplex PCR was the method, and the copy in TCRdb shows in-frame clones only, minus some. The table shows 120,000 or so clones, with approximately 53% occurring only once. PBMC-derived CD4+ and CD8+ T cells were sorted. Germline V lookup: CDR1 SGHTA, CDR2 FQGNSA. Trimming at V came to 4 bases and at J to 6 bases, leaving 5 bases not matched to a gene. The CDR3 covers 15 residues. The starting material was CD4+ T cells sorted from blood, obtained at week 0. The clonotype was recovered from a human donor with alopecia areata. The rearrangement links TRBV7-2 to TRBJ2-1, with 11 positions matching TRBD2. CDR3 sequence: CASSSTSGRINEQFF. CDR3 DNA sequence: TGTGCCAGCAGCTCAACTAGCGGGAGAATCAATGAGCAGTTCTTC.